This T cell receptor beta chain was documented in a study of blood T cell repertoires in COVID-19. Study as a whole: Specimens from acute and convalescent COVID-19 originated in the United States, Italy and Spain. Sample material is recorded as cDNA or gDNA derived from T cells, B-cell-depleted T cells, or PBMCs.

Original data processing: How many nucleated cells were present was estimated from reference gene primer amplification. The repertoire was sequenced with immunoSEQ multiplex PCR; TCRdb's copy has only in-frame clones and lacks some. The V and J calls and the clone size are those of that table, but D and trimming were determined from the DNA. The table lists fewer than 200,000 clones, under 90% of them singletons. The CDR3 covers 13 residues. CDR1 ENHRY and CDR2 SYGVKD come from the germline V gene. The V and J ends lost 4 bases and 8 bases respectively, with 13 bases between them. The chain links TRBV10-3 to TRBJ2-3, with D possibly matching TRBD1 (5 bases). Source material: peripheral blood. The TCR comes from a human donor in a cohort sampled during active COVID-19. CDR3 sequence: CAISVQASGTQYF. In DNA form, the CDR3 reads TGTGCCATCAGTGTACAGGCCTCCGGTACGCAGTATTTT.